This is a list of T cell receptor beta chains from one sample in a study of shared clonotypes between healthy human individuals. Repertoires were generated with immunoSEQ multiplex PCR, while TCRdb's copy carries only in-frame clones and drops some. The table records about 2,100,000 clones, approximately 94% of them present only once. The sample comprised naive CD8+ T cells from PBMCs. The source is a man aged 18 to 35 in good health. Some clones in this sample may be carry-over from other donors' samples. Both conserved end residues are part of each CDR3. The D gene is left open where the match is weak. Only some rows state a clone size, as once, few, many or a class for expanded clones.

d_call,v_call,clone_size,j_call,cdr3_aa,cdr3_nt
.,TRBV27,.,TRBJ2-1,CASRQGLPYNEQFF,TGTGCCAGCAGACAGGGACTACCTTACAATGAGCAGTTCTTC
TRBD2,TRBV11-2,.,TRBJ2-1,CASSLVGNEREEFNEQFF,TGTGCCAGCAGCTTAGTAGGTAACGAGCGGGAGGAATTCAATGAGCAGTTCTTC
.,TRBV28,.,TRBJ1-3,CASSLWVGDTIYF,TGTGCCAGCAGTTTATGGGTAGGAGACACCATATATTTT
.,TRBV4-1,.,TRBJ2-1,CASSPSRGLVQDEQFF,TGCGCCAGCAGCCCTTCCAGGGGCCTCGTTCAGGATGAGCAGTTCTTC
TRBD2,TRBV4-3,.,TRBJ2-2,CASSRPPGGGKNTGELFF,TGCGCCAGCAGCCGACCCCCGGGGGGGGGTAAGAATACCGGGGAGCTGTTTTTT
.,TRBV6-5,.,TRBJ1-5,CASSEGRYSNQPQHF,TGTGCCAGTTCCGAGGGGAGGTATAGCAATCAGCCCCAGCATTTT
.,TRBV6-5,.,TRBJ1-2,CASSPSIQPIYGYTF,TGTGCCAGCAGTCCCAGTATACAGCCAATCTATGGCTACACCTTC
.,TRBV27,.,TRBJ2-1,CASSLVGEQMSSYNEQFF,TGTGCCAGCAGTTTAGTCGGAGAGCAGATGAGCTCCTACAATGAGCAGTTCTTC
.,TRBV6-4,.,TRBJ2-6,CASSDGGFGANVLTF,TGTGCCAGCAGTGATGGAGGGTTTGGGGCCAACGTCCTGACTTTC
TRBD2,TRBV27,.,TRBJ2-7,CASSSLWGLAGGSSDEQYF,TGTGCCAGCAGCTCTCTATGGGGACTAGCGGGAGGATCGAGCGACGAGCAGTACTTC
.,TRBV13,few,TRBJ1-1,CASSFRPTNTEAFF,TGTGCCAGCAGCTTTAGGCCAACAAACACTGAAGCTTTCTTT
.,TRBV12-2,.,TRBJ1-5,CASRLRNQPQHF,TGTGCAAGTCGCCTTCGCAATCAGCCCCAGCATTTT
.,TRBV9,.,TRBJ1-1,CASSVGAGELNTEAFF,TGTGCCAGCAGCGTAGGGGCAGGGGAACTGAACACTGAAGCTTTCTTT
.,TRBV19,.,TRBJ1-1,CASKQGSNTEAFF,TGTGCCTCAAAACAGGGCTCAAACACTGAAGCTTTCTTT
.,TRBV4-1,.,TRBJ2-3,CASSQTTGTSTDTQYF,TGCGCCAGCAGCCAAACCACTGGGACTAGCACAGATACGCAGTATTTT
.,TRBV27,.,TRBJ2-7,CASSPSSGTSSYEQYF,TGTGCCAGCAGTCCATCCTCTGGGACCAGCTCCTACGAGCAGTACTTC
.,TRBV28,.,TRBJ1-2,CASSLGVNYGYTF,TGTGCCAGCAGTTTAGGGGTTAACTATGGCTACACCTTC
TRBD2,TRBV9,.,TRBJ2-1,CASSASGSLGNEQFF,TGTGCCAGCAGCGCTAGCGGGAGTCTCGGCAATGAGCAGTTCTTC